This T cell receptor (beta chain) was sequenced during a study of blood T cell repertoires in COVID-19. Looking at the study overall: Sites across the United States, Italy and Spain contributed samples from acute and convalescent COVID-19.

Germline CDR1 reads LNHDA; CDR2 reads SQIVND (reference sequence). The length of the CDR3 is 15 residues. V lost 3 bases and J lost 5, with 13 bases in between. Clones were read by immunoSEQ multiplex PCR, and TCRdb kept only the in-frame ones, dropping some. The table lists some 130,000 clones, around 86% of them singletons. Recovered Cohort 3 donors showed two negative PCRs, clearance, or symptom resolution. The sample consisted of PBMCs or T cells enriched from blood (not recorded which). The chain links TRBV19 to TRBJ1-4; tentatively, D is TRBD1 (5 bases). This TCR came from a man younger than 45 who had recovered from COVID-19. CDR3: CASSMTGGANEKLFF. The DNA for the CDR3 is TGTGCCAGTAGTATGACGGGGGGAGCGAATGAAAAACTGTTTTTT.